These 20 T cell receptor beta chains originate from one sample sequenced in a study of post-analysis software for immune sequencing data (dated by TCRdb to the mid-2010s). Summary of the overall study and its limitations: Significantly higher frequencies in patients than in controls were found for five or six TRBV segments, including TRBV5-6, TRBV5-1 and TRBV20-1.

The library was made by PCR. The run used an Illumina HiSeq 2500. Unique molecular identifiers were incorporated into TCR beta cDNA libraries to reduce PCR and sequencing biases. TCRdb itself trimmed the public reads at Q25 with fastp, ran MiXCR and retained productive beta chains. All rows with the same CDR3 protein become a single entry with the most common DNA and genes. A total of about 200,000 distinct CDR3 sequences appear in this sample, 29% of them only once. In total, the top ten clones hold roughly 3.5% of the sample. The antigens these receptors bind are not known. Specimen: blood. Receptors originate from a girl aged 2 to 17 with multiple sclerosis.

This clonotype appeared a single time. A much larger clone differs by one base, so this may be a read error. The genes are TRBV28 and TRBJ2-1, with a tentative D call TRBD1 (5 bases). The CDR3 contains 15 residues. Germline V gene lookup returns CDR1 MDHEN and CDR2 SYDVKM. V lost 6 bases and J lost 7, with 19 bases in between. The DNA of the CDR3 is TGTGCCAGCAGGTTCCCAGGGTCGAAGGGGAATGAGCAGTTCTTC. It codes for CASRFPGSKGNEQFF.

In its sample, this clonotype was seen many times. The rearrangement joins TRBV20-1 to TRBJ2-6; D remains unclear. Germline-derived CDR1 and CDR2 are DFQATT and SNEGSKA (reference sequence). V lost 3 bases to trimming and J lost 0 bases, with 12 bases between them. The CDR3 is made up of 16 amino acids. The CDR3 is CSARSLLVSGANVLTF. In DNA form, the CDR3 reads TGCAGTGCTAGGTCCCTACTCGTCTCTGGGGCCAACGTCCTGACTTTC.

This sequence joins TRBV6-5 and TRBJ1-1; D not certain. Germline V gives CDR1 MNHEY, CDR2 SVGAGI. V gave up 6 bases and J gave up 7 bases, with 21 bases separating them. The CDR3 spans 15 residues. CDR3 in DNA: TGTGCCAGCAGAACAAACCCGGGAATACAAGTTGAAGCTTTCTTT. Translated, it gives CASRTNPGIQVEAFF.

This clonotype was recorded at least ten times. The chain carries TRBV7-2 and TRBJ1-4, with unresolved D. Per the germline V gene, CDR1 is SGHTA and CDR2 is FQGNSA. This CDR3 has 13 amino acids. V was trimmed by 2 bases and J by 3 bases, leaving 4 bases between them. In DNA, the CDR3 is TGTGCCAGCAGCTTAACCTCTAATGAAAAACTGTTTTTT. Protein: CASSLTSNEKLFF.

This chain uses TRBV12-3 or TRBV12-4 with TRBJ2-3; tentatively, D is TRBD1 or TRBD2 (6 bases each). This CDR3 spans 20 amino acids. V was clipped by 5 bases and J by 0 bases, with 27 bases between them. CDR3 sequence reads: CASSLYGRGKGGPSTDTQYF. As DNA, the CDR3 is TGTGCCAGCAGTCTTTATGGCAGAGGAAAAGGGGGGCCTAGCACAGATACGCAGTATTTT.

As to this clonotype: At one boundary the junction diverges from the germline segment, which might be a read error. V gene TRBV7-9 combines with J gene TRBJ2-5, with 9 bases that match TRBD2. In germline, CDR1 is SEHNR, CDR2 FQNEAQ (reference sequence). This CDR3 is built from 14 residues. Here the CDR3 reads CSSRRLAEQETQYF. CDR3 DNA sequence: TGTTCCAGCAGACGACTAGCGGAACAAGAGACCCAGTACTTC.

A word on this clonotype: Possible read error: a much larger clone is one base away. CDR3 residues: CANSQRGPADTQYF. The CDR3 DNA follows: TGCGCCAACAGCCAAAGGGGGCCGGCAGATACGCAGTATTTT. The gene calls are TRBV4-1 and TRBJ2-3, with TRBD1 matching 7 bases. Germline V gene lookup returns CDR1 MGHRA and CDR2 YSYEKL. CDR3 length equals 14 residues.

The chain has TRBV7-2 and TRBJ1-5, with 7 bases fitting TRBD1. V lost 1 base, J lost 4 bases, and 4 bases stayed unmatched. In germline, CDR1 is SGHTA, CDR2 FQGNSA. The CDR3 extends over 15 amino acids. The CDR3 reads CASSLERGRNQPQHF. The CDR3 DNA is TGTGCCAGCAGCTTAGAGAGGGGGCGAAATCAGCCCCAGCATTTT. Full variable domain (outside the CDR3, taken from reference TRBV7-2 and TRBJ1-5): GAGVSQSPSNKVTEKGKDVELRCDPISGHTALYWYRQSLGQGLEFLIYFQGNSAPDKSGLPSDRFSAERTGGSVSTLTIQRTQQEDSAVYLCASSLERGRNQPQHFGDGTRLSIL.

This clonotype was counted a few times. The chain links TRBV7-9 to TRBJ1-4, with 7 bases fitting TRBD1. This CDR3 has 18 amino acids. The germline gives CDR1 SEHNR, CDR2 FQNEAQ (reference sequence). Losses at the gene ends were 5 bases for V and 10 bases for J; bases not matched to a gene: 22. DNA of the CDR3: TGTGCCAGCAGCGAGGGACAGCCCGTCGCCGCCCCAATGGGAAAACTGTTTTTT. Translating it yields CASSEGQPVAAPMGKLFF.

This clonotype came up a few times. The J gene is TRBJ2-5, the V gene TRBV7-9; D gene ambiguous. The CDR3 loop spans 12 amino acids. Germline lookup yields CDR1 SEHNR and CDR2 FQNEAQ (reference sequence). Trimming removed 5 bases at V and 11 bases at J, with 15 bases between. This CDR3 reads CASSPGTDGQYF. In DNA, the CDR3 is TGTGCCAGCAGCCCCGGCACGGATGGTCAGTACTTC.

The table lists this clonotype with many counts. The chain couples TRBV6-1 to TRBJ1-1, with D perhaps TRBD1 (5 bases). The CDR3 contains 14 residues. V was pared by 2 bases and J by 1 base, with 8 bases between. Germline loops: CDR1 MNHNS, CDR2 SASEGT. The CDR3 sequence: CASSELGTNTEAFF. In nucleotides, the CDR3 is TGTGCCAGCAGTGAACTGGGGACGAACACTGAAGCTTTCTTT.

This CDR3 is CSASNVDYGYTF. CDR3 in DNA: TGCAGCGCCTCGAACGTAGATTATGGCTACACCTTC. The chain links TRBV29-1 to TRBJ1-2, with unresolved D. This CDR3 has 12 residues. V was cut by 7 bases and J by 5 bases, with 14 bases left in between. In germline, CDR1 is SQVTM, CDR2 ANQGSEA.

The sample holds a few counts of this clonotype. This sequence joins TRBV20-1 and TRBJ2-7; no firm D call. V was shortened by 1 base and J by 6 bases, with 13 bases between the two germline ends. The germline CDR1 and CDR2 sequences are DFQATT and SNEGSKA (reference sequence). The CDR3 runs 13 residues. CDR3 in DNA: TGCAGTGCTAGAGGGGCAGGCAGAGGCGAGCAGTACTTC. It yields the protein CSARGAGRGEQYF.

The chain recombines TRBV12-3 or TRBV12-4 with TRBJ2-7; TRBD2 is a possible D gene (5 bases). CDR3 length: 12 amino acids. The V end was cut by 10 bases, the J end by 0 bases, with 10 bases between. CDR3 in DNA: TGTGCCACCGGACTGAGCTCCTACGAGCAGTACTTC. This encodes CATGLSSYEQYF.

This clonotype was counted between two and nine times. The chain recombines TRBV5-1 with TRBJ2-3, with 10 positions matching TRBD2. This CDR3 has 15 residues. Per the germline V gene, CDR1 is SGHRS and CDR2 is YFSETQ. V gave up 0 bases and J gave up 5 bases; unmatched junction bases: 3. DNA for the CDR3: TGCGCCAGCAGCTTGGATCTAGCGGGGGAAGATACGCAGTATTTT. Amino acids: CASSLDLAGEDTQYF.

This clonotype came up many times. This chain joins TRBV7-2 and TRBJ2-7; unclear D gene. Germline CDR1 and CDR2: SGHTA and FQGNSA. Trimming took off 4 bases at V and 4 bases at J, with 17 bases between the two ends. This CDR3 is 15 amino acids long. The CDR3 coding sequence is TGTGCCAGCAGCTCGTCTGGCGGCCACATTTACGAGCAGTACTTC. This codes for CASSSSGGHIYEQYF.

This clonotype has more than one count but fewer than ten. A much larger clone is a single base away; this may be a read error. The rearrangement uses TRBV12-3 or TRBV12-4 and TRBJ2-7; D ambiguous. The J call is in doubt because the DNA end fits TRBJ2-5 better. The CDR3 totals 13 residues. In DNA form, the CDR3 reads TGTGCCAGCAGTCCCCGCCGGCGAGAGACCCAGTACTTC. Translating it yields CASSPRRRETQYF.

This clonotype was observed a few times. The rearrangement uses TRBV20-1 and TRBJ2-5; TRBD2 agrees at 8 bases. Germline-derived CDR1 and CDR2 are DFQATT and SNEGSKA (reference sequence). This CDR3 contains 12 residues. The CDR3 DNA is TGCAGCTGCTCGGGGGGGCAAGAGACCCAGTACTTC. It specifies CSCSGGQETQYF.

This clonotype showed up just a few times. One end of the junction fails to match germline, which may point to a read error. Written as DNA, the CDR3 is TGCGCCAGCAGCTTCAACATGAACACTGAAACTTTCTTT. Its translation: CASSFNMNTETFF. V and J are TRBV5-1 and TRBJ1-1; D gene uncertain. From germline, CDR1 is SGHRS and CDR2 YFSETQ. This CDR3 region has 13 residues. The full variable domain, rest sourced from reference TRBV5-1 and TRBJ1-1, is KAGVTQTPRYLIKTRGQQVTLSCSPISGHRSVSWYQQTPGQGLQFLFEYFSETQRNKGNFPGRFSGRQFSNSRSEMNVSTLELGDSALYLCASSFNMNTETFFGQGTRLTVV.

This clonotype has a handful of counts. The chain joins TRBV3-1 to TRBJ2-1; TRBD1 is a possible D gene (6 bases). Trimming pared 3 bases from V and 7 bases from J, leaving 10 bases between. This CDR3 has 13 residues. Germline V gene data show CDR1 as LGHDT and CDR2 as YNNKEL (reference sequence). This CDR3 reads CASSHRGGNEQFF. The CDR3 DNA reads TGTGCCAGCAGCCATAGAGGGGGAAATGAGCAGTTCTTC.